The present TCR beta chain was sequenced within a study of a mutant IDH1 vaccine in newly diagnosed glioma. Study background: Sex among treated patients split approximately 62% male, approximately 38% female; mean age was roughly 42 years. Every participant had undergone radiotherapy, temozolomide, or both before, and most underwent both. Regarding the study as a whole: Top-clonotype changes in peripheral T cells seemed unrelated to pseudoprogression.

Stated time point: baseline, week 1 (first vaccination visit). Treatment meaning: pre-vaccination baseline after standard-of-care therapy. Each astrocytoma in the donors was new, WHO grade 3 or 4, IDH1-mutant and ATRX-lost. Here immunoSEQ multiplex PCR was the method, and the copy in TCRdb shows in-frame clones only, minus some. Seen here are tens of thousands of clones, approximately 80% observed once, and the top ten hold about a fifth. For this clone: Its specificity is unknown.

This CDR3 is 15 amino acids long. In germline, CDR1 is SGHRS, CDR2 YFSETQ. Trimming cost V 5 bases and J 3 bases, with 15 bases left between them. This specimen was PBMCs, taken from a glioma patient treated with radiotherapy, temozolomide or both. The gene calls are TRBV5-1 and TRBJ2-1; tentative D call: TRBD1 (6 bases). This receptor was taken from a man in his late teens or twenties with glioma. As DNA, the CDR3 is TGCGCCAGCAGGACCGGACAGAGCAACTACAATGAGCAGTTCTTC. Encoded protein: CASRTGQSNYNEQFF.